Listed here are 2 T cell receptor beta chains from one sample, sequenced in a study of blood T cell repertoires in COVID-19. Generated by immunoSEQ multiplex PCR, the TCRdb table keeps only in-frame clones and is missing some. The data contain approximately 190,000 clones, 70% to 90% of them singletons. What was sequenced was peripheral blood. These receptors were obtained from a woman aged 65 to 85 with active or convalescent COVID-19.

V and J are TRBV5-1 and TRBJ2-1; 13 nucleotides align to TRBD2. This CDR3 region has 17 residues. V lost 0 bases to trimming and J lost 7 bases; unmatched junction nucleotides: 7. The germline CDR1 and CDR2 sequences are SGHRS and YFSETQ. The CDR3 is CASSLATSGRAGNEQFF. The CDR3 DNA reads TGCGCCAGCAGCTTGGCAACTAGCGGGAGGGCAGGAAATGAGCAGTTCTTC.

The chain carries TRBV5-6 and TRBJ1-2; D remains unclear. Deletions cut 0 bases from V and 4 bases from J, with 19 bases between. In germline, CDR1 is SGHDT, CDR2 YYEEEE. CDR3 size: 17 residues. CDR3 DNA sequence: TGTGCCAGCAGCTTGGAAATTCGGGATGCGATACTCTATGGCTACACCTTC. The encoded protein is CASSLEIRDAILYGYTF.